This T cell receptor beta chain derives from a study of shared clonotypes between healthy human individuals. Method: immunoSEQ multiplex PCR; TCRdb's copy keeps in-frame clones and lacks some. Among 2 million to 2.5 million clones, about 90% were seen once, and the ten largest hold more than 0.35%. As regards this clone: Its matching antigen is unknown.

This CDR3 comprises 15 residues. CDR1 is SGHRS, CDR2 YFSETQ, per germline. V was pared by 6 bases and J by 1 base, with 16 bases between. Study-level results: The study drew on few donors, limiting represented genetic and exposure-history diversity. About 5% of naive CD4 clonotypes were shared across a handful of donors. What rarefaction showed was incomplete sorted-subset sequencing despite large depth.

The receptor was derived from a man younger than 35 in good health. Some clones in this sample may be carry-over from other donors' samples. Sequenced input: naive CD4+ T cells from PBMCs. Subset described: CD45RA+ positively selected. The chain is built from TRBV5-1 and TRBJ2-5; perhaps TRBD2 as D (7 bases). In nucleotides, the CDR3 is TGCGCCAGCACTGAGACTAGGGGGGGCCAAGAGACCCAGTACTTC. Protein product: CASTETRGGQETQYF. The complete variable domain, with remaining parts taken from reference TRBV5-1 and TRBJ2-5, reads KAGVTQTPRYLIKTRGQQVTLSCSPISGHRSVSWYQQTPGQGLQFLFEYFSETQRNKGNFPGRFSGRQFSNSRSEMNVSTLELGDSALYLCASTETRGGQETQYFGPGTRLLVL.